Detailed here is one TCR beta chain. Only in-frame clones appear in the TCRdb table, and some are missing; sequencing was by immunoSEQ multiplex PCR. Among over 15,000 clones, over 75% were seen once, and the ten largest hold 11% to 15%. This sample was taken from a study of somatic mutations in cytotoxic T cells in rheumatoid arthritis. Study-wide background: Patients gave 30 ml EDTA peripheral blood immediately after diagnosis, prior to starting treatment.

By positive magnetic bead selection, CD4+ and CD8+ cells were isolated, and their purity was checked by flow cytometry. Material for sequencing was CD8+ T cells sorted from blood. This TCR derives from an adult with rheumatoid arthritis.

The CDR3 nucleotides read TGCGCCAGCAGCCAAGATAACCCAACAAATCAGCCCCAGCATTTT. Protein: CASSQDNPTNQPQHF. The rearrangement uses TRBV4-1 and TRBJ1-5; D is undetermined. Trimming left V 0 bases short and J 4 bases short, with 10 bases between. The CDR3 has 15 amino acids. Germline lookup yields CDR1 MGHRA and CDR2 YSYEKL.